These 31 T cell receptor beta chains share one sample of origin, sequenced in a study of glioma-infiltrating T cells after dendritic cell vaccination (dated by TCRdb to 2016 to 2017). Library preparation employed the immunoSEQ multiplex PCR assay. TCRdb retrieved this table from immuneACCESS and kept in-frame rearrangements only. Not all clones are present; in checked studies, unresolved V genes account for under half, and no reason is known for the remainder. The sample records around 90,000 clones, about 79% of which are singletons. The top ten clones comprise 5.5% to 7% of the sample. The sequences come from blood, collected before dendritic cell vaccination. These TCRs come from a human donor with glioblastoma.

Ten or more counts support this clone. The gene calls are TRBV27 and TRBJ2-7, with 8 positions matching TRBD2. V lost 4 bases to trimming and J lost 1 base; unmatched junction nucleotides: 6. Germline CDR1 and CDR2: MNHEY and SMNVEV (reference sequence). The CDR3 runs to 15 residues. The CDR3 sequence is CASSSTSGNSYEQYF. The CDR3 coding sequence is TGTGCCAGCAGTTCAACTAGCGGCAATTCCTACGAGCAGTACTTC.

CDR3: CATSLTRQGQETQYF. CDR3 coding DNA: TGTGCCACCAGCCTTACACGACAAGGCCAAGAGACCCAGTACTTC. This sequence joins TRBV15 and TRBJ2-5; D is ambiguous. V was pared by 5 bases and J by 1 base, with 14 bases between. The CDR3 sequence is 15 residues long. Germline CDR1 and CDR2: LNHNV and YYDKDF (reference sequence).

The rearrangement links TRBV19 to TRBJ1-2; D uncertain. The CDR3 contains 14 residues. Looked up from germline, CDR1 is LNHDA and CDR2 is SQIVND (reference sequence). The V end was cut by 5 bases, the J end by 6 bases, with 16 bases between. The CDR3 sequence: CASSLLGRSDGYTF. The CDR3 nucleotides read TGTGCCAGTAGTCTTCTCGGTCGGTCGGATGGCTACACCTTC.

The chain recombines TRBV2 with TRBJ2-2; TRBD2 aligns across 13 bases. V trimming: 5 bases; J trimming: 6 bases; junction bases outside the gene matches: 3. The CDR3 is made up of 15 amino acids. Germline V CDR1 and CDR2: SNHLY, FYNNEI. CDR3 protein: CASSQLAGGPGELFF. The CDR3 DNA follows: TGTGCCAGCAGTCAACTAGCGGGAGGGCCCGGGGAGCTGTTTTTT. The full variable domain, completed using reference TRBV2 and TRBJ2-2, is EPEVTQTPSHQVTQMGQEVILRCVPISNHLYFYWYRQILGQKVEFLVSFYNNEISEKSEIFDDQFSVERPDGSNFTLKIRSTKLEDSAMYFCASSQLAGGPGELFFGEGSRLTVL.

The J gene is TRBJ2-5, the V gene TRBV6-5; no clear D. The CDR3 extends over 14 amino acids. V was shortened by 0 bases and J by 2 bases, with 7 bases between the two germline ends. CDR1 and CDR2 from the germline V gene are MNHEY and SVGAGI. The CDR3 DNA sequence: TGTGCCAGCAGTTACTCGAGCGCACAAGAGACCCAGTACTTC. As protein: CASSYSSAQETQYF.

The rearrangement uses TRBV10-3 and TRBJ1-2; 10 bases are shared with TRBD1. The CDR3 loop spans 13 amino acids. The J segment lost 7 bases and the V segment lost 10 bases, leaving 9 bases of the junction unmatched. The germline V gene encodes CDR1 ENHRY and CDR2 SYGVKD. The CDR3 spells CATARDRGSGYTF. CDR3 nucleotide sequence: TGTGCCACCGCTAGGGACAGGGGTTCTGGCTACACCTTC.

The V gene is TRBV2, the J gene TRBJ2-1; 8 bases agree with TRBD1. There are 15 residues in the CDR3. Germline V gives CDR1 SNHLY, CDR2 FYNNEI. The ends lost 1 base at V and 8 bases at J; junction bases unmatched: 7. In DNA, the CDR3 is TGTGCCAGCAGTGAAGTCCAGGGGGCGGTCGATGAGCAGTTCTTC. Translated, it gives CASSEVQGAVDEQFF.

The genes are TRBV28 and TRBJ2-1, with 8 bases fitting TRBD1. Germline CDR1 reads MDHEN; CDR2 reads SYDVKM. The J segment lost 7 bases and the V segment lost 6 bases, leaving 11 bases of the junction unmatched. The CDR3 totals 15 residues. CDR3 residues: CASRATGDGVNEQFF. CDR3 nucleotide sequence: TGTGCCAGCAGAGCGACAGGGGATGGAGTGAATGAGCAGTTCTTC.

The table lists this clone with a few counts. CDR3 in amino acids: CASSLVGLAGAVAETQYF. For the CDR3, the DNA is TGTGCCAGCAGCTTGGTAGGGCTAGCGGGAGCAGTTGCAGAGACCCAGTACTTC. The V call is TRBV5-5, the J call TRBJ2-5; 10 nucleotides match TRBD2. Germline lookup yields CDR1 SGHKS and CDR2 YYEKEE (reference sequence). CDR3 length equals 18 residues. Trimming at V came to 0 bases and at J to 4 bases, leaving 12 bases not matched to a gene.

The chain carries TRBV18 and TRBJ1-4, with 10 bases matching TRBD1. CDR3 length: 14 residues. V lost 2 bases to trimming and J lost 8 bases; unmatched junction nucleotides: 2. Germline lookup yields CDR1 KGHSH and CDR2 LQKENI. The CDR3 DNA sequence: TGTGCCAGCTCACCAGGGACAGGGGCGGAAAAACTGTTTTTT. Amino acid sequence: CASSPGTGAEKLFF.

The CDR3 spells CASSGQLSGNSGNTIYF. The CDR3 nucleotides read TGTGCCAGCTCGGGTCAGCTAAGCGGTAACTCTGGAAACACCATATATTTT. The chain uses TRBV18 and TRBJ1-3, with no clear D. CDR1 and CDR2 (germline): KGHSH, LQKENI. V lost 6 bases and J 0 bases, leaving 18 bases between the germline ends. The CDR3 covers 17 residues.

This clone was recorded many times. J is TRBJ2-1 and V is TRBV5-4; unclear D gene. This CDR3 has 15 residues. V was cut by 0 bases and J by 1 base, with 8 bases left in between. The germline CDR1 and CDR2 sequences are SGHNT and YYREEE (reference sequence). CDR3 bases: TGTGCCAGCAGCTTGGGTACTGCATCCTACAATGAGCAGTTCTTC. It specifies CASSLGTASYNEQFF.

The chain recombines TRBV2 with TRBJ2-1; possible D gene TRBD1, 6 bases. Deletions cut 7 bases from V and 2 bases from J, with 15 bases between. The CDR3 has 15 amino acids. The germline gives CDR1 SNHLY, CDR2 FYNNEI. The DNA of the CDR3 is TGTGCCAGCAAGAGGGAAGACAGGACCTACAATGAGCAGTTCTTC. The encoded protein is CASKREDRTYNEQFF.

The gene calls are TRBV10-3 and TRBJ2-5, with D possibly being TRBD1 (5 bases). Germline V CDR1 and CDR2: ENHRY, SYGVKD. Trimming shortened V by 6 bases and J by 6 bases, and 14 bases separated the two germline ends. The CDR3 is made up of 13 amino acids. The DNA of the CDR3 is TGTGCCATCAGACCCAGGGTCGGAAAGACCCAGTACTTC. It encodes CAIRPRVGKTQYF.

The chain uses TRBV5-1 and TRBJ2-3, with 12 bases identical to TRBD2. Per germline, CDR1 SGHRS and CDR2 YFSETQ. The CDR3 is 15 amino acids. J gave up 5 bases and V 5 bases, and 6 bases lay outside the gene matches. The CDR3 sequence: CASSEGLAGLDTQYF. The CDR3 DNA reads TGCGCCAGCAGTGAAGGACTAGCGGGACTAGATACGCAGTATTTT.

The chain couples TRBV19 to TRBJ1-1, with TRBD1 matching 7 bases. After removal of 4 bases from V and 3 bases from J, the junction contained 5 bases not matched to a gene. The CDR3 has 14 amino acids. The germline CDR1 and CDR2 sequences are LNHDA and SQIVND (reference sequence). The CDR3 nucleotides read TGTGCCAGTAGTACCAGACAGGGCGACACTGAAGCTTTCTTT. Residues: CASSTRQGDTEAFF.

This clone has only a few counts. The CDR3 loop reads CAISAPPGSGNTIYF. The CDR3 nucleotides read TGTGCCATCAGTGCCCCCCCCGGGTCTGGAAACACCATATATTTT. The rearrangement links TRBV10-3 to TRBJ1-3, with D unclear. Germline values: CDR1 ENHRY, CDR2 SYGVKD. The V end was cut by 4 bases, the J end by 1 base, with 11 bases between. The CDR3 runs 15 residues.

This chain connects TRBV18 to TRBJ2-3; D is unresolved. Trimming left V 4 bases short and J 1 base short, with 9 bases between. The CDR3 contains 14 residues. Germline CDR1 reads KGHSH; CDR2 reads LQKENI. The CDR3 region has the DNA TGTGCCAGCTCACTGACATCCCGCACAGATACGCAGTATTTT. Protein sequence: CASSLTSRTDTQYF.

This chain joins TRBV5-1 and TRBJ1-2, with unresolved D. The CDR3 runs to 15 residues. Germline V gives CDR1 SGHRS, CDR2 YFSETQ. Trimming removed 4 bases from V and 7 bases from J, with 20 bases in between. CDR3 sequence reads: CASSPWENMLGGYTF. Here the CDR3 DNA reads TGCGCCAGCAGCCCTTGGGAGAACATGTTAGGTGGCTACACCTTC. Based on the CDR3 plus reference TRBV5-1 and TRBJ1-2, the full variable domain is KAGVTQTPRYLIKTRGQQVTLSCSPISGHRSVSWYQQTPGQGLQFLFEYFSETQRNKGNFPGRFSGRQFSNSRSEMNVSTLELGDSALYLCASSPWENMLGGYTFGSGTRLTVV.

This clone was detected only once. In nucleotides, the CDR3 is TGTGCCAGCAGTTTAACTTGGGAGTCCTACAATGAGCAGTTCTTC. Encoded protein: CASSLTWESYNEQFF. V is TRBV27 and J is TRBJ2-1, with a weak D call TRBD2 (5 bases). CDR3 length equals 15 residues. Germline values: CDR1 MNHEY, CDR2 SMNVEV (reference sequence). V lost 2 bases and J 1 base, leaving 9 bases between the germline ends.

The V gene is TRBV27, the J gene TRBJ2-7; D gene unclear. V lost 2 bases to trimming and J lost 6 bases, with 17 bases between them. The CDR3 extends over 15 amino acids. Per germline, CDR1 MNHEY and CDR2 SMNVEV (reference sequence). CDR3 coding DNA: TGTGCCAGCAGTTTAATGGGCGAGCCGAGATTCGAGCAGTACTTC. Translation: CASSLMGEPRFEQYF.

The CDR3 protein is CASSVEDRVEYGYTF. The DNA of the CDR3 is TGTGCCAGCAGCGTAGAGGACAGGGTAGAGTATGGCTACACCTTC. The chain joins TRBV9 to TRBJ1-2; 8 bases fit TRBD1. CDR1 is SGDLS and CDR2 is YYNGEE in the germline V gene. This CDR3 contains 15 residues. The ends lost 0 bases at V and 5 bases at J; junction bases unmatched: 6.

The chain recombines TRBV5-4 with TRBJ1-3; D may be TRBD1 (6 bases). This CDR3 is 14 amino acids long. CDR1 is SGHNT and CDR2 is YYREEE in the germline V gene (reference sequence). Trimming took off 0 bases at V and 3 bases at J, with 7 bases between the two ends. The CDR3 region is CASSLVGGGNTIYF. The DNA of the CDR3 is TGTGCCAGCAGCTTGGTAGGGGGTGGAAACACCATATATTTT. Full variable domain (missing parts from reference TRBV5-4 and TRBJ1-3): ETGVTQSPTHLIKTRGQQVTLRCSSQSGHNTVSWYQQALGQGPQFIFQYYREEENGRGNFPPRFSGLQFPNYSSELNVNALELDDSALYLCASSLVGGGNTIYFGEGSWLTVV.

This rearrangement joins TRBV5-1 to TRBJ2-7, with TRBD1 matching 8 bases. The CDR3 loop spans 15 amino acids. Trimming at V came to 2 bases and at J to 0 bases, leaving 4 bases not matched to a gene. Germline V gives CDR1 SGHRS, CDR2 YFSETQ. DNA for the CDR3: TGCGCCAGCAGCTTAGGACAGGGACTCTCCTACGAGCAGTACTTC. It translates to CASSLGQGLSYEQYF.

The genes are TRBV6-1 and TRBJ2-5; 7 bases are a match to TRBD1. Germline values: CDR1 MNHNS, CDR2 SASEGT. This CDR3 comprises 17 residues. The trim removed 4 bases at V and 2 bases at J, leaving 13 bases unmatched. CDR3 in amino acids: CASSGSRDRWNQETQYF. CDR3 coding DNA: TGTGCCAGCAGTGGGTCTCGGGACAGATGGAATCAAGAGACCCAGTACTTC.

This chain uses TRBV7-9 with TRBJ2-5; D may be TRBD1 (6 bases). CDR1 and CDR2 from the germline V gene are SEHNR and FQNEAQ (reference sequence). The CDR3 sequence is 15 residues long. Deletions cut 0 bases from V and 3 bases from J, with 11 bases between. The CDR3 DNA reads TGTGCCAGCAGCTTAGCAACAGGGTGGGAAGAGACCCAGTACTTC. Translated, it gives CASSLATGWEETQYF.

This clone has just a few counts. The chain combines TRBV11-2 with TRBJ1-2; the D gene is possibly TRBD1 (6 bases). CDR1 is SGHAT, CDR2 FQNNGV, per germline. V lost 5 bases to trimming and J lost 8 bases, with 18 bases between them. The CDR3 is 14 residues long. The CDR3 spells CASSPNLQGRGYTF. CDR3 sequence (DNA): TGTGCCAGCAGCCCCAACCTTCAGGGGCGCGGCTACACCTTC.

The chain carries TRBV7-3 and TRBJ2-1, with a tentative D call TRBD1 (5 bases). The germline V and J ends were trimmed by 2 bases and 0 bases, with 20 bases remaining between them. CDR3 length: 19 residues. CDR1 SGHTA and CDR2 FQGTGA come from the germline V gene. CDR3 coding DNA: TGTGCCAGCAGCTTATGGTCTAGGGGCCCCGAAAGCTCCTACAATGAGCAGTTCTTC. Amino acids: CASSLWSRGPESSYNEQFF.

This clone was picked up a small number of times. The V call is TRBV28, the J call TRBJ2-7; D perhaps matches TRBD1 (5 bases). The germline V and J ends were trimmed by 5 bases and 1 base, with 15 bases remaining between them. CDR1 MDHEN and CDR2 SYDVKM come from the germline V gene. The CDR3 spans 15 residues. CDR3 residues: CASSGAGKGSYEQYF. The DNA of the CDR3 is TGTGCCAGCAGTGGGGCAGGGAAGGGGTCCTACGAGCAGTACTTC.

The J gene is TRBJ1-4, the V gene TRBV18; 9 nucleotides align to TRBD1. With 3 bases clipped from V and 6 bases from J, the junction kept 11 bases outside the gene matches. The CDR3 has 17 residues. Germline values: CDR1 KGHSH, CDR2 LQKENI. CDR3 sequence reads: CASSPRGQGRPDEKLFF. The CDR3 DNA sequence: TGTGCCAGCTCACCTCGGGGACAGGGCCGTCCCGATGAAAAACTGTTTTTT.

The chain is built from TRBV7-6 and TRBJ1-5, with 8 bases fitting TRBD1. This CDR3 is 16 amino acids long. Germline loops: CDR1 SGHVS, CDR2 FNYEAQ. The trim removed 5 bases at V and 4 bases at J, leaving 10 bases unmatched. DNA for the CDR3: TGTGCCAGCAGCCCCGGGGACAGGATACCTAATCAGCCCCAGCATTTT. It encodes CASSPGDRIPNQPQHF.